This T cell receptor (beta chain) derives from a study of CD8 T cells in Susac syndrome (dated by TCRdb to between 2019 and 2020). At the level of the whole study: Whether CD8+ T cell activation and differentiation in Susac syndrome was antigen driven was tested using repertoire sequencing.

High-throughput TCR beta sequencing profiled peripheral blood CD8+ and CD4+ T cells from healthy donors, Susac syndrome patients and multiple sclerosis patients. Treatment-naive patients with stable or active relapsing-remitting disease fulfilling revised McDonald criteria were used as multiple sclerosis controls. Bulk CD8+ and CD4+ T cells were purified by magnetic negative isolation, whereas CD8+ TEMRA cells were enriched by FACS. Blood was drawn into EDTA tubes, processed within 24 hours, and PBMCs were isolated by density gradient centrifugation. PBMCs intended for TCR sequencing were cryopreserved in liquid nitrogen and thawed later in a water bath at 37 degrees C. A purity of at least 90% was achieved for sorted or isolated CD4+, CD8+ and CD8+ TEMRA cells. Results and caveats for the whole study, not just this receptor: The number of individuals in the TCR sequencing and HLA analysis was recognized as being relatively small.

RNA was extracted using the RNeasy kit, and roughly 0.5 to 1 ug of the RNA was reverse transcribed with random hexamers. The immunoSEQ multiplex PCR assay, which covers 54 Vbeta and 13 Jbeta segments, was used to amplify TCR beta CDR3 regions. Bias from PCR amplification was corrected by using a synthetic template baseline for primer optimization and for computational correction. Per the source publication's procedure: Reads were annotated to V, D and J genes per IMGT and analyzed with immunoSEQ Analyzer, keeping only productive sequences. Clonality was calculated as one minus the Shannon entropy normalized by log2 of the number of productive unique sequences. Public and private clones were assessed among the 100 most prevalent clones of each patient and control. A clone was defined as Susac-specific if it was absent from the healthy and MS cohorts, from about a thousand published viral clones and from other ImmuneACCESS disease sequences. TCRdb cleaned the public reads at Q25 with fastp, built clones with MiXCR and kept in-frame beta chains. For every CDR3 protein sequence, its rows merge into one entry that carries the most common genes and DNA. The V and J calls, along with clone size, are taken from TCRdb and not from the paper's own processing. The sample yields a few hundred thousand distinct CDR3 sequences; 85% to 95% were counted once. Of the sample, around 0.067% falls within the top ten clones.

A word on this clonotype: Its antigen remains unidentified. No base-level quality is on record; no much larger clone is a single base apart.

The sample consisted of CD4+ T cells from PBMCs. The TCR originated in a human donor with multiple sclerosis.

The DNA sequence is given as TGTGCCAGCAGTTTCACAGGGGACGCCAAAAACATTCAGTACTTC. Its translation reads: CASSFTGDAKNIQYF. The chain joins TRBV12-3 or TRBV12-4 to TRBJ2-4, with 7 bases in between that match TRBD1. The CDR3 goes from the cysteine to the phenylalanine over 15 residues. Only the CDR3 portion is preserved as DNA: 45 bases, with reading frame beginning at the first base. Trimming accounts for 3 bases at V and 1 base at J, while the number of junction bases matched to no gene is 3.